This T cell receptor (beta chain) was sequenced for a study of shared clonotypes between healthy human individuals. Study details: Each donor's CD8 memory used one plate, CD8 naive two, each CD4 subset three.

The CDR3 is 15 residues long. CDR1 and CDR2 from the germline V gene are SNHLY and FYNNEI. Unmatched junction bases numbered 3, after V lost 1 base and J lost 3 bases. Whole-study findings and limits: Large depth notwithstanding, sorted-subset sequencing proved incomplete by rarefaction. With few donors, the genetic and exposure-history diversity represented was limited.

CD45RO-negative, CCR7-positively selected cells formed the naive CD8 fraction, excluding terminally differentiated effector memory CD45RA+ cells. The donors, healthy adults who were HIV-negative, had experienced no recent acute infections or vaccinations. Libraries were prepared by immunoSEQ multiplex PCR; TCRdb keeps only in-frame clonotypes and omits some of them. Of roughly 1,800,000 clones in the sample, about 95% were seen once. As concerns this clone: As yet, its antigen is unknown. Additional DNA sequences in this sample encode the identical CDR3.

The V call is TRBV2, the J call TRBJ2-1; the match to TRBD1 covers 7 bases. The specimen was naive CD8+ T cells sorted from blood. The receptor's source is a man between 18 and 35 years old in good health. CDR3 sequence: CASSEGQGVYNEQFF. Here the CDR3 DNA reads TGTGCCAGCAGTGAAGGCCAGGGGGTCTACAATGAGCAGTTCTTC.